Following are 9 T cell receptor beta chains from one sample sequenced in a study of OX40 agonist ivuxolimab in advanced cancers. The library was obtained by the immunoSEQ multiplex PCR assay. What TCRdb holds here is the immuneACCESS table cut down to in-frame rearrangements. Part of the clones is not present; checked against another copy, under half of the missing clones reflect an unresolved V gene, and the others are unexplained. Recorded for this sample are around 60,000 clones; around 90% of them occurred a single time. The ten largest make up 1.5% to 2% of the sample. The sample here was CD4+ or CD8+ T cells sorted from blood, taken in a trial of the OX40 agonist ivuxolimab. The source of these receptors is an adult with an advanced solid tumor such as melanoma, head and neck, liver or kidney cancer.

This chain uses TRBV7-9 with TRBJ1-1; no clear D gene. Deletions cut 6 bases from V and 2 bases from J, with 10 bases between. Germline-derived CDR1 and CDR2 are SEHNR and FQNEAQ (reference sequence). The CDR3 covers 13 residues. The CDR3 loop reads CASRDGQNTEAFF. CDR3 bases: TGTGCCAGCAGGGACGGCCAAAACACTGAAGCTTTCTTT.

V is TRBV28 and J is TRBJ1-6; possible D gene TRBD1, 6 bases. V lost 8 bases and J 5 bases, leaving 13 bases between the germline ends. In germline, CDR1 is MDHEN, CDR2 SYDVKM. The length of the CDR3 is 14 residues. Here the CDR3 DNA reads TGTGCCAGCCCACGGGACACACATAATTCACCCCTCCACTTT. Protein: CASPRDTHNSPLHF.

The chain employs TRBV30 and TRBJ1-2; D remains ambiguous. The CDR3 loop spans 13 amino acids. CDR1 and CDR2 (germline): GTSNPN, SVGIG (reference sequence). V lost 4 bases to trimming and J lost 6 bases, with 15 bases between them. The CDR3: CAWNGLTGNGYTF. The CDR3 DNA reads as TGTGCCTGGAACGGGTTGACGGGGAATGGCTACACCTTC.

In its sample, this clone was seen once. The rearrangement joins TRBV29-1 to TRBJ1-2; D is unresolved. Germline values: CDR1 SQVTM, CDR2 ANQGSEA. V lost 2 bases, J lost 2 bases, and 12 bases lay in between. This CDR3 has 14 residues. The CDR3 DNA reads TGCAGCGTTGAACCCACCCCGGACAACTATGGCTACACCTTC. Protein product: CSVEPTPDNYGYTF.

This chain connects TRBV11-2 to TRBJ2-2; D gene uncertain. The germline V and J ends were trimmed by 1 base and 3 bases, with 6 bases remaining between them. The CDR3 runs to 14 residues. The V gene's germline CDR1 is SGHAT and CDR2 FQNNGV. CDR3 DNA: TGTGCCAGCAGCTTAGCTAGGTACACCGGGGAGCTGTTTTTT. Translation gives CASSLARYTGELFF.

The J gene is TRBJ1-4, the V gene TRBV11-2; D uncertain. V was trimmed by 5 bases and J by 8 bases, leaving 12 bases between them. The CDR3 is 13 residues long. Germline CDR1 reads SGHAT; CDR2 reads FQNNGV. The CDR3: CASSLPSEEKLFF. CDR3 coding DNA: TGTGCCAGCAGCCTTCCCTCAGAGGAAAAACTGTTTTTT. The full variable domain, its missing parts supplied by reference TRBV11-2 and TRBJ1-4, is EAGVAQSPRYKIIEKRQSVAFWCNPISGHATLYWYQQILGQGPKLLIQFQNNGVVDDSQLPKDRFSAERLKGVDSTLKIQPAKLEDSAVYLCASSLPSEEKLFFGSGTQLSVL.

The chain is built from TRBV28 and TRBJ1-2, with TRBD1 as a possible D gene (5 bases). This CDR3 is 17 amino acids long. CDR1 MDHEN and CDR2 SYDVKM come from the germline V gene. The V and J ends lost 8 bases and 2 bases respectively, with 24 bases between them. In DNA form, the CDR3 reads TGTGCCAGCGTCACCGGACAAGGGTTGATTCAGAACTATGGCTACACCTTC. Amino acid sequence: CASVTGQGLIQNYGYTF.

CDR3 protein: CASRQDRNNNQPQHF. Written as DNA, the CDR3 is TGTGCCAGCAGGCAGGACAGGAATAACAATCAGCCCCAGCATTTT. This sequence joins TRBV6-1 and TRBJ1-5, with TRBD1 matching 7 bases. CDR1 is MNHNS and CDR2 is SASEGT in the germline V gene. After removal of 6 bases from V and 3 bases from J, the junction contained 8 bases not matched to a gene. The CDR3 sequence is 15 residues long.

CDR3 sequence reads: CASSYGETDTQYF. The DNA for the CDR3 is TGTGCCAGCAGTTACGGAGAAACAGATACGCAGTATTTT. The chain carries TRBV6-6 and TRBJ2-3; D is ambiguous. Trimming took 2 bases from V and 3 from J, leaving 6 bases between them. The CDR3 contains 13 residues. CDR1 is MNHNY and CDR2 is SVGAGI in the germline V gene (reference sequence).